What follows are 24 T cell receptor beta chains derived from one specimen sequenced in a study of blood T cells in healthy people across ages. Sample-barcoded 5' priming and a J-beta primer mix drove a second PCR of about 6 to 12 cycles. TCRdb analysed the 5' RACE reads with MiXCR anew, one entry per CDR3 protein. Here the sample spans 550,000 to 750,000 distinct CDR3 sequences, 21% being singletons. The source material was blood. Source of these receptors: a man aged 65 to 79 in good health.

In DNA, the CDR3 is TGTGCCAGCAGCCCTTCTGGGTTTGGGTACGAGCAGTACTTC. It translates to CASSPSGFGYEQYF. V usage is TRBV28 and J usage is TRBJ2-7; the D is unclear. Trimming cost V 6 bases and J 4 bases, with 16 bases left between them. The CDR3 has 14 amino acids. Germline V gives CDR1 MDHEN, CDR2 SYDVKM.

This clonotype turned up a few times. One end of the junction varies from germline; a read error may be responsible. The chain has TRBV12-3 or TRBV12-4 and TRBJ2-5; tentatively, D is TRBD1 (6 bases). The DNA end is more similar to TRBJ2-7, so the J call may be wrong. The CDR3 is 19 residues long. In nucleotides, the CDR3 is TGTGCCAGCGGTTTAGGCCCGGACAGTAGGGGACGAAGCTCCTACGAGCAGTACTTC. Translated: CASGLGPDSRGRSSYEQYF.

V usage is TRBV7-8 and J usage is TRBJ2-7; TRBD1 agrees at 9 bases. Germline CDR1 and CDR2: SGHVS and FQNEAQ. The CDR3 contains 12 residues. With V trimmed by 1 base and J by 11 bases, 3 bases remained unmatched. The CDR3 reads CASSLGDRAKYF. The CDR3 nucleotides are TGTGCCAGCAGCTTAGGGGACAGGGCAAAGTACTTC.

This chain joins TRBV7-2 and TRBJ1-3; TRBD1 is a possible D gene (6 bases). The CDR3 is 16 amino acids. V lost 6 bases, J lost 0 bases, and 15 bases lay in between. Germline loops: CDR1 SGHTA, CDR2 FQGNSA. Written as DNA, the CDR3 is TGTGCCAGCAGTTTTGGGGGCATCTCCTCTGGAAACACCATATATTTT. Protein sequence: CASSFGGISSGNTIYF.

This chain links TRBV12-3 or TRBV12-4 with TRBJ2-5, with 11 bases lining up with TRBD1. The end of the DNA is better explained by TRBJ2-7, so the J call may be wrong. CDR3 length equals 14 residues. CDR3 coding DNA: TGTGCCAGCAGTCTCCGGACAGGGGGCTCCGAGCAGTACTTC. The encoded protein is CASSLRTGGSEQYF.

Only a few counts were recorded for this clonotype. The CDR3 sequence is CASRRTGTGPTDTQYF. In nucleotides, the CDR3 is TGTGCCAGCAGGCGAACCGGGACAGGGCCCACAGATACGCAGTATTTT. The rearrangement joins TRBV6-1 to TRBJ2-3; 9 nucleotides line up with TRBD1. Per the germline V gene, CDR1 is MNHNS and CDR2 is SASEGT. V was pared by 6 bases and J by 2 bases, with 9 bases of the junction left unmatched. The CDR3 runs to 16 residues.

This clonotype has a handful of counts. The rearrangement links TRBV7-2 to TRBJ1-1; 7 bases fit TRBD1. CDR1 is SGHTA and CDR2 is FQGNSA in the germline V gene. The junction had 11 bases not matched to a gene; V was cut back by 5 bases and J by 2 bases. This CDR3 contains 16 residues. This CDR3 is CASSPSGGWGNTEAFF. For the CDR3, the DNA is TGTGCCAGCAGCCCGTCAGGGGGTTGGGGAAACACTGAAGCTTTCTTT.

This clonotype has only a few counts. The junction does not match germline at one end; this may be a read error. The chain is built from TRBV7-8 and TRBJ1-3; TRBD1 matches 8 bases. Germline V gene lookup returns CDR1 SGHVS and CDR2 FQNEAQ. CDR3 size: 20 residues. The CDR3: CASSFSAGQGYNLAGNTVYF. CDR3 in DNA: TGTGCCAGCAGCTTCAGTGCTGGACAGGGTTACAATCTGGCCGGAAACACCGTATATTTT. The whole variable domain, filled in from reference TRBV7-8 and TRBJ1-3, reads GAGVSQSPRYKVAKRGQDVALRCDPISGHVSLFWYQQALGQGPEFLTYFQNEAQLDKSGLPSDRFFAERPEGSVSTLKIQRTQQEDSAVYLCASSFSAGQGYNLAGNTVYFGEGSWLTVV.

The chain joins TRBV18 to TRBJ1-1; no definite D call. Trimming took 0 bases from V and 5 from J, leaving 10 bases between them. The CDR3 is 14 residues long. The germline CDR1 and CDR2 sequences are KGHSH and LQKENI. CDR3 residues: CASSPPERETEAFF. The CDR3 nucleotides read TGTGCCAGCTCACCACCGGAGAGGGAAACTGAAGCTTTCTTT.

With regard to this clonotype: Relative to the germline gene, one junction end is altered; a read error may explain this. V gene TRBV7-8 combines with J gene TRBJ2-5; TRBD2 aligns across 8 bases. CDR3 size: 12 residues. Germline CDR1 and CDR2: SGHVS and FQNEAQ. In DNA form, the CDR3 reads TGTGCCAGCAGCTTACCGGGAGGGCCAGATTTCTTC. Amino acid sequence: CASSLPGGPDFF.

The chain employs TRBV29-1 and TRBJ2-1; D gene unclear. V gave up 1 base and J gave up 7 bases, with 11 bases separating them. The length of the CDR3 is 13 residues. From germline, CDR1 is SQVTM and CDR2 ANQGSEA. The CDR3 spells CSVEGLEENEQFF. In DNA, the CDR3 is TGCAGCGTTGAAGGGCTAGAAGAGAATGAGCAGTTCTTC.

This rearrangement joins TRBV6-5 to TRBJ2-5, with a possible D match to TRBD2 (6 bases). The DNA matches TRBJ2-7 better at its end, which makes the J call doubtful. The germline V gene encodes CDR1 MNHEY and CDR2 SVGAGI. The CDR3 loop spans 11 amino acids. The CDR3 is CASREGREQYF. Here the CDR3 DNA reads TGTGCCAGCAGGGAGGGCCGCGAGCAGTACTTC.

This clonotype has ten or more counts. V and J are TRBV6-5 and TRBJ2-2; no clear D. Trimming took off 5 bases at V and 6 bases at J, with 7 bases between the two ends. Germline CDR1 MNHEY, CDR2 SVGAGI. The CDR3 consists of 12 residues. DNA of the CDR3: TGTGCCAGCAGTAGGGCCGCCGGGGAGCTGTTTTTT. Translating it yields CASSRAAGELFF.

This clonotype has just a few counts. This chain connects TRBV27 to TRBJ1-4; D possibly corresponds to TRBD1 (6 bases). This CDR3 comprises 13 residues. CDR1 is MNHEY, CDR2 SMNVEV, per germline (reference sequence). The V gene lost 4 bases and the J gene lost 9 bases, with 12 bases spanning the gap. The CDR3 loop is CASSYKGVQKLFF. For the CDR3, the DNA is TGTGCCAGCAGTTATAAGGGGGTTCAAAAACTGTTTTTT.

In its sample, this clonotype was seen a few times. The chain couples TRBV20-1 to TRBJ1-2; D is possibly TRBD1 (5 bases). CDR3 size: 13 residues. Deletions cut 3 bases from V and 3 bases from J, with 11 bases between. The germline V gene has CDR1 DFQATT and CDR2 SNEGSKA (reference sequence). The CDR3 DNA sequence: TGCAGTGCTAGGGGGGGGATCGACTATGGCTACACCTTC. Translating it yields CSARGGIDYGYTF.

This clonotype showed up many times. The rearrangement uses TRBV12-3 or TRBV12-4 and TRBJ1-6, with D tentatively TRBD1 (5 bases). The CDR3 extends over 16 amino acids. V dropped 5 bases and J dropped 2 bases, with 13 bases sitting between them. CDR3 amino acids: CASSGGGVTYNSPLHF. CDR3 coding DNA: TGTGCCAGCAGTGGGGGGGGGGTAACCTATAATTCACCCCTCCACTTT.

This clonotype was counted at least ten times. V gene TRBV5-1 combines with J gene TRBJ2-7; 14 bases fit TRBD2. V gave up 4 bases and J gave up 6 bases; unmatched junction bases: 3. Germline CDR1 reads SGHRS; CDR2 reads YFSETQ. The length of the CDR3 is 14 residues. The CDR3 nucleotides read TGCGCCAGCAGCCCCGGACTAGCGGGAGGCGAGCAGTACTTC. It codes for CASSPGLAGGEQYF.

The chain joins TRBV5-1 to TRBJ2-5; the match to TRBD2 covers 8 bases. Germline V gene data show CDR1 as SGHRS and CDR2 as YFSETQ. V lost 4 bases and J lost 6; bases outside the gene matches: 8. This CDR3 is built from 14 residues. The CDR3 spells CASSGVREGQTQYF. The CDR3 DNA is TGCGCCAGCAGCGGTGTTCGGGAGGGTCAGACCCAGTACTTC.

The V call is TRBV7-9, the J call TRBJ2-5, with 11 positions matching TRBD2. CDR3 length equals 16 residues. CDR1 SEHNR and CDR2 FQNEAQ come from the germline V gene (reference sequence). J was trimmed by 5 bases and V by 1 base; bases with no gene match: 6. CDR3 protein: CASSLEALAGAETQYF. CDR3 coding DNA: TGTGCCAGCAGCTTAGAGGCACTAGCGGGAGCTGAGACCCAGTACTTC.

The chain combines TRBV9 with TRBJ2-1; TRBD2 matches 10 bases. Trimming took 0 bases from V and 15 from J; bases not matched to a gene: 6. This CDR3 has 13 amino acids. Germline assignment: CDR1 SGDLS and CDR2 YYNGEE. CDR3 sequence: CASSVGGTSETFF. The CDR3 DNA reads TGTGCCAGCAGCGTAGGAGGGACTAGCGAGACGTTCTTC.

This clonotype has more than one count but fewer than ten. The junction differs from germline at one of its ends, possibly a read error. The V and J genes are TRBV20-1 and TRBJ2-5; D may be TRBD2 (5 bases). The J call is uncertain, as TRBJ2-7 better fits the DNA end. Germline V gene lookup returns CDR1 DFQATT and CDR2 SNEGSKA (reference sequence). CDR3 size: 12 residues. CDR3 sequence (DNA): TGTAGTGCTAATAAAGGGAGCTACGAGCAGTACTTC. Residues: CSANKGSYEQYF.

There are a few counts of this clonotype. This chain links TRBV4-1 with TRBJ2-5; perhaps TRBD2 as D (5 bases). CDR3 length: 17 residues. The germline V and J ends were trimmed by 0 bases and 2 bases, with 16 bases remaining between them. CDR1 is MGHRA, CDR2 YSYEKL, per germline. The DNA of the CDR3 is TGCGCCAGCAGCCAAGATCCAGCGGCGATACCTCAAGAGACCCAGTACTTC. Protein: CASSQDPAAIPQETQYF.

This clonotype was counted only a few times. The chain is built from TRBV4-1 and TRBJ1-1; TRBD1 aligns across 10 bases. V lost 2 bases, J lost 4 bases, and 4 bases stayed unmatched. The CDR3 covers 15 residues. Germline values: CDR1 MGHRA, CDR2 YSYEKL. As DNA, the CDR3 is TGCGCCAGCAGCCAACCCGGGACAGGGGTCACTGAAGCTTTCTTT. Translated, it gives CASSQPGTGVTEAFF.

This chain connects TRBV5-5 to TRBJ2-2; the D is unclear. The CDR3 is 14 residues long. Germline CDR1 is SGHKS and CDR2 is YYEKEE (reference sequence). Trimming took off 6 bases at V and 6 bases at J, with 15 bases between the two ends. CDR3 amino acids: CASMFPMGSGELFF. CDR3 DNA: TGTGCCAGCATGTTTCCTATGGGTTCCGGGGAGCTGTTTTTT.